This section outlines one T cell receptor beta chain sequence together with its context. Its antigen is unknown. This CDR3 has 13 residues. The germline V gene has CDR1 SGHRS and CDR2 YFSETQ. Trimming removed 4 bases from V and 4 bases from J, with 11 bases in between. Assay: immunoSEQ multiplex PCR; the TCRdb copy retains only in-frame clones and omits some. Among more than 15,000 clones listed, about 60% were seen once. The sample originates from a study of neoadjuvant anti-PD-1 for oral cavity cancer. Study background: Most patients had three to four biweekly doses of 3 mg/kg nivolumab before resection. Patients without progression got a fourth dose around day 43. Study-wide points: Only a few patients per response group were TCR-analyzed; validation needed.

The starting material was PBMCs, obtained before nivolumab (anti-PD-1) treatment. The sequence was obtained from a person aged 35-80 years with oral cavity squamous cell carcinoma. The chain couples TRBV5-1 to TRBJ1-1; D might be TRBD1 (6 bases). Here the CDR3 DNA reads TGCGCCAGCAGCGGAACAGGGTCCACTGAAGCTTTCTTT. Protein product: CASSGTGSTEAFF.